This T cell receptor (beta chain) was sequenced during a study of T cells in Graves' hyperthyroidism and ophthalmopathy. Germline V gene data show CDR1 as MNHNS and CDR2 as SASEGT. This CDR3 is 15 amino acids long. V dropped 6 bases and J dropped 0 bases, with 11 bases sitting between them. What was amplified from RNA transcripts were TCR beta CDR3 regions. A first-round RT-PCR of the TCR CDR3 used the HTBI primer set. TCRdb reprocessed the multiplex PCR reads with MiXCR, giving one entry per CDR3 protein. The sample carries some 570,000 distinct CDR3 sequences, 11% to 15% recorded once. The specimen was blood. This rearrangement joins TRBV6-1 to TRBJ1-4, with TRBD1 as a possible D gene (6 bases). The sequence was obtained from a woman aged 18-35 years with Graves' ophthalmopathy. The CDR3 protein is CASSPDRTTNEKLFF. The CDR3 region has the DNA TGTGCCAGCAGCCCCGACAGGACAACTAATGAAAAACTGTTTTTT.